The present T cell receptor beta chain was sequenced within a study of shared clonotypes between healthy human individuals. TCRdb keeps only in-frame clones here, not all; method: immunoSEQ multiplex PCR. Here the sample spans hundreds of thousands of clones, 85% to 95% being singletons. The naive CD8 population came from CD45RO-negative cells selected for CCR7, without terminally differentiated effector memory CD45RA+ cells. The healthy adult donors were HIV-negative and reported no recent acute infections or vaccinations. Per the germline V gene, CDR1 is SEHNR and CDR2 is FQNEAQ (reference sequence). The CDR3 extends over 14 amino acids. Trimming removed 1 base at V and 5 bases at J, with 9 bases between.

This receptor was obtained from a man in his thirties or forties in good health. The gene calls are TRBV7-9 and TRBJ2-1; D may match TRBD1 or TRBD2 (5 bases each). Sample: naive CD8+ T cells sorted from blood. The CDR3: CASSLELGHNEQFF. The DNA of the CDR3 is TGTGCCAGCAGCTTAGAACTGGGACACAATGAGCAGTTCTTC.